This T cell receptor beta chain was found in a study of blood T cell repertoires in COVID-19. The wider study: The United States, Italy and Spain supplied acute and convalescent COVID-19 samples.

Trimming removed 0 bases from V and 4 bases from J, with 16 bases in between. The length of the CDR3 is 17 residues. The germline V gene encodes CDR1 KGHSH and CDR2 LQKENI. Clones were sequenced by immunoSEQ multiplex PCR, and TCRdb holds only the in-frame ones, with some missing. The data contain just over 300,000 clones, roughly 90% of them seen just once; the ten biggest clones take up around 2.1%. The source is a man between 18 and 35 years old with active or convalescent COVID-19. What was sequenced was peripheral blood. This chain uses TRBV18 with TRBJ2-1; D remains ambiguous. Here the CDR3 reads CASSPPEVSFGYNEQFF. CDR3 DNA: TGTGCCAGCTCACCACCCGAAGTTAGCTTCGGGTACAATGAGCAGTTCTTC.